Presented here are 27 T cell receptor beta chains from one specimen sequenced in a study of T cells after posttransplantation cyclophosphamide (dated by TCRdb to the mid-2010s). The library was made by the immunoSEQ multiplex PCR assay. Drawn from immuneACCESS, this table holds only the in-frame rearrangements with V and J called that TCRdb kept. Clones are partly lost; checked studies trace under half to an unresolved V gene and leave the rest unexplained. The sample table contains fewer than 55,000 clones; only one count was recorded for 85% to 95% of them. Jointly, the top ten make up 2.9% of the sample. The sequenced sample was PBMCs. These receptors were taken from a woman in her twenties or thirties in good health and a related stem cell transplant donor.

This chain connects TRBV2 to TRBJ1-1; 7 bases are shared with TRBD1. The germline V gene has CDR1 SNHLY and CDR2 FYNNEI. The CDR3 spans 13 residues. J gave up 1 base and V 7 bases, and 3 bases lay outside the gene matches. Here the CDR3 DNA reads TGTGCCAGCACCCGGGACAGGAACACTGAAGCTTTCTTT. Translated: CASTRDRNTEAFF.

The genes are TRBV6-5 and TRBJ1-1, with 8 bases that match TRBD1. Unmatched junction bases numbered 4, after V lost 6 bases and J lost 4 bases. The germline V gene has CDR1 MNHEY and CDR2 SVGAGI. The CDR3 length is 13 residues. The CDR3, as DNA: TGTGCCAGCAGAAAAACAGGGGGCACTGAAGCTTTCTTT. It specifies CASRKTGGTEAFF.

The chain combines TRBV6-1 with TRBJ2-1; D might be TRBD2 (5 bases). The CDR3 covers 17 residues. Per the germline V gene, CDR1 is MNHNS and CDR2 is SASEGT. V was cut by 3 bases and J by 5 bases, with 20 bases left in between. The CDR3 here is CASSDAEGRAAHNEQFF. In DNA form, the CDR3 reads TGTGCCAGCAGTGACGCAGAGGGTAGGGCGGCACACAATGAGCAGTTCTTC.

J is TRBJ2-3 and V is TRBV27; 8 bases map to TRBD2. The trim removed 5 bases at V and 2 bases at J, leaving 12 bases unmatched. CDR1 is MNHEY, CDR2 SMNVEV, per germline (reference sequence). This CDR3 has 17 amino acids. CDR3 DNA sequence: TGTGCCAGCAGTACCATAAGTAAACTAGCGGCCACAGATACGCAGTATTTT. This encodes CASSTISKLAATDTQYF.

The rearrangement uses TRBV27 and TRBJ2-1; perhaps TRBD1 as D (6 bases). Germline loops: CDR1 MNHEY, CDR2 SMNVEV (reference sequence). V was trimmed by 6 bases and J by 4 bases, leaving 16 bases between them. CDR3 length: 15 amino acids. The CDR3 spells CASSDRLDGYNEQFF. CDR3 coding DNA: TGTGCCAGCAGCGACAGGTTAGATGGGTACAATGAGCAGTTCTTC.

V and J are TRBV11-3 and TRBJ2-1, with TRBD2 matching 15 bases. Looked up from germline, CDR1 is SGHNT and CDR2 is YENEEA. V lost 5 bases and J lost 9; bases outside the gene matches: 8. This CDR3 has 16 amino acids. The CDR3 nucleotides are TGTGCCAGCAGCGCGGGGACTAGCGGGGGGAATAGTGAGCAGTTCTTC. This sequence encodes CASSAGTSGGNSEQFF.

The chain uses TRBV5-4 and TRBJ2-6; TRBD1 matches at 7 bases. The CDR3 covers 16 residues. The V gene's germline CDR1 is SGHNT and CDR2 YYREEE (reference sequence). The trim removed 1 base at V and 1 base at J, leaving 2 bases unmatched. In nucleotides, the CDR3 is TGTGCCAGCAGCTTGACAGGGGCTTCTGGGGCCAACGTCCTGACTTTC. Translated, it gives CASSLTGASGANVLTF.

This clone was detected once. CDR3 amino acids: CASSQDPPSPQGDYGYTF. The CDR3 DNA is TGTGCCAGCAGCCAAGATCCCCCGTCCCCCCAGGGGGACTATGGCTACACCTTC. This chain connects TRBV14 to TRBJ1-2, with TRBD1 matching over 7 bases. After removal of 0 bases from V and 3 bases from J, the junction contained 13 bases not matched to a gene. The CDR3 is 18 amino acids. Per the germline V gene, CDR1 is SGHDN and CDR2 is FVKESK.

V is TRBV5-4 and J is TRBJ2-7; 12 bases match TRBD1. The CDR3 is made up of 16 amino acids. V was clipped by 0 bases and J by 4 bases; unmatched bases: 5. Germline-derived CDR1 and CDR2 are SGHNT and YYREEE (reference sequence). This chain's CDR3 is CASSLGSGQGAYEQYF. The CDR3 nucleotides are TGTGCCAGCAGCTTGGGGTCGGGACAGGGGGCGTACGAGCAGTACTTC.

CDR3 coding DNA: TGTGCCAGCAGCTTATGGCCTCAGGGGACACCCCTCCACTTT. The encoded protein is CASSLWPQGTPLHF. J is TRBJ1-6 and V is TRBV7-2, with TRBD1 as a possible D gene (6 bases). Trimming removed 2 bases at V and 11 bases at J, with 13 bases between. CDR3 length: 14 amino acids. Looked up from germline, CDR1 is SGHTA and CDR2 is FQGNSA.

The CDR3 sequence is CASSRTVYNEQFF. The DNA for the CDR3 is TGTGCCAGCAGCAGGACAGTCTACAATGAGCAGTTCTTC. The chain joins TRBV6-5 to TRBJ2-1, with TRBD1 as a possible D gene (6 bases). CDR3 length equals 13 residues. V shed 6 bases and J shed 3 bases, with 9 bases lying between them. Germline V gene lookup returns CDR1 MNHEY and CDR2 SVGAGI.

The chain joins TRBV5-1 to TRBJ2-2; maybe TRBD1 (5 bases). This CDR3 is 15 amino acids long. Trimming took 2 bases from V and 5 from J, leaving 13 bases between them. CDR1 and CDR2 (germline): SGHRS, YFSETQ. CDR3 DNA sequence: TGCGCCAGCAGCTTAGACAGTGGGCTAACCGGGGAGCTGTTTTTT. Translated, it gives CASSLDSGLTGELFF.

This chain links TRBV2 with TRBJ1-2; TRBD1 aligns across 7 bases. The CDR3 totals 13 residues. With 4 bases clipped from V and 4 bases from J, the junction kept 3 bases outside the gene matches. CDR1 is SNHLY, CDR2 FYNNEI, per germline. In DNA, the CDR3 is TGTGCCAGCAGTGTAGGGGGCTTCTATGGCTACACCTTC. Protein sequence: CASSVGGFYGYTF.

The genes are TRBV29-1 and TRBJ1-2; 12 nucleotides match TRBD1. This CDR3 region has 15 residues. Losses at the gene ends were 6 bases for V and 4 bases for J; bases not matched to a gene: 9. CDR1 and CDR2 from the germline V gene are SQVTM and ANQGSEA. CDR3 nucleotide sequence: TGCAGCGTCACCTGGGGACAGGGGGCCGGCTATGGCTACACCTTC. Residues: CSVTWGQGAGYGYTF.

CDR3 in amino acids: CASSVETGTDTQYF. The CDR3 region has the DNA TGTGCCAGCAGCGTGGAGACAGGGACAGATACGCAGTATTTT. V and J are TRBV5-4 and TRBJ2-3, with 7 bases matching TRBD1. CDR3 length: 14 residues. Trimming took 4 bases from V and 3 from J; bases not matched to a gene: 5. Germline V gene data show CDR1 as SGHNT and CDR2 as YYREEE (reference sequence). Variable domain in full (rest from reference TRBV5-4 and TRBJ2-3): ETGVTQSPTHLIKTRGQQVTLRCSSQSGHNTVSWYQQALGQGPQFIFQYYREEENGRGNFPPRFSGLQFPNYSSELNVNALELDDSALYLCASSVETGTDTQYFGPGTRLTVL.

CDR3 in DNA: TGTGCCAGTAGCACGGACAGGGTTGCTTTCTTT. Translating it yields CASSTDRVAFF. The J gene is TRBJ1-1, the V gene TRBV19; TRBD1 aligns across 8 bases. Trimming took 6 bases from V and 11 from J; bases not matched to a gene: 5. The germline V gene encodes CDR1 LNHDA and CDR2 SQIVND (reference sequence). The CDR3 contains 11 residues.

The CDR3 spells CASSPTGVADTQYF. The CDR3 bases are TGTGCCAGTAGCCCGACAGGGGTCGCAGATACGCAGTATTTT. This chain uses TRBV19 with TRBJ2-3, with 8 nucleotides matching TRBD1. V lost 6 bases to trimming and J lost 4 bases; unmatched junction nucleotides: 6. The CDR3 runs to 14 residues. The V gene's germline CDR1 is LNHDA and CDR2 SQIVND (reference sequence).

This chain joins TRBV27 and TRBJ2-3; D unclear. The CDR3 has 15 amino acids. The germline CDR1 and CDR2 sequences are MNHEY and SMNVEV (reference sequence). The ends were cut back, 2 bases at V and 0 bases at J, with 9 bases in the middle. CDR3 nucleotides: TGTGCCAGCAGTTTACCCCCCCCTAGCACAGATACGCAGTATTTT. Translation gives CASSLPPPSTDTQYF.

The rearrangement uses TRBV9 and TRBJ2-3, with TRBD2 matching 10 bases. Per germline, CDR1 SGDLS and CDR2 YYNGEE. V dropped 2 bases and J dropped 3; count of bases not matched to a gene: 3. This CDR3 is 15 amino acids long. CDR3 amino acids: CASSVSGGLTDTQYF. In DNA form, the CDR3 reads TGTGCCAGCAGCGTTAGCGGGGGGCTTACAGATACGCAGTATTTT.

The rearrangement joins TRBV15 to TRBJ1-5; no firm D call. This CDR3 is built from 14 residues. The germline gives CDR1 LNHNV, CDR2 YYDKDF (reference sequence). Trimming pared 3 bases from V and 1 base from J, leaving 7 bases between. CDR3 loop: CATSSSQSNQPQHF. CDR3 in DNA: TGTGCCACCAGCAGTTCCCAAAGCAATCAGCCCCAGCATTTT. Together with reference TRBV15 and TRBJ1-5, the CDR3 gives the full variable domain: DAMVIQNPRYQVTQFGKPVTLSCSQTLNHNVMYWYQQKSSQAPKLLFHYYDKDFNNEADTPDNFQSRRPNTSFCFLDIRSPGLGDTAMYLCATSSSQSNQPQHFGDGTRLSIL.

The genes are TRBV7-8 and TRBJ1-4, with D possibly being TRBD1 (6 bases). The CDR3 runs 14 residues. The V end was cut by 4 bases, the J end by 4 bases, with 10 bases between. The germline CDR1 and CDR2 sequences are SGHVS and FQNEAQ. The CDR3 is CASSSRTDNEKLFF. The CDR3 coding sequence is TGTGCCAGCAGCTCTCGGACAGATAATGAAAAACTGTTTTTT. The full variable domain, in which reference TRBV7-8 and TRBJ1-4 provide the parts outside the CDR3, is GAGVSQSPRYKVAKRGQDVALRCDPISGHVSLFWYQQALGQGPEFLTYFQNEAQLDKSGLPSDRFFAERPEGSVSTLKIQRTQQEDSAVYLCASSSRTDNEKLFFGSGTQLSVL.

This chain joins TRBV19 and TRBJ1-2, with D possibly TRBD1 on 5 matching bases. V lost 5 bases and J lost 2, with 6 bases in between. The CDR3 is 12 residues long. Germline lookup yields CDR1 LNHDA and CDR2 SQIVND (reference sequence). The chain's CDR3 is CASSRGNYGYTF. The DNA of the CDR3 is TGTGCCAGTAGTCGGGGGAACTATGGCTACACCTTC.

The V and J genes are TRBV5-1 and TRBJ1-5; 8 positions match TRBD1. The germline V gene has CDR1 SGHRS and CDR2 YFSETQ. The V and J ends lost 4 bases and 2 bases, in that order; junction bases with no gene match: 5. This CDR3 is 15 amino acids long. The CDR3 loop is CASSATGGGNQPQHF. The CDR3 DNA reads TGCGCCAGCAGCGCCACAGGGGGTGGCAATCAGCCCCAGCATTTT.

The genes are TRBV6-1 and TRBJ1-5; perhaps TRBD1 as D (5 bases). Germline CDR1 and CDR2: MNHNS and SASEGT. Trimming stripped 6 bases from V and 1 base from J, with 13 bases between. The CDR3 totals 15 residues. The CDR3 sequence is CASRMQGWSNQPQHF. CDR3 coding DNA: TGTGCCAGCAGGATGCAGGGCTGGAGCAATCAGCCCCAGCATTTT.

J is TRBJ2-1 and V is TRBV5-1, with TRBD2 as a possible D gene (5 bases). The CDR3 has 17 residues. The V end was cut by 0 bases, the J end by 2 bases, with 15 bases between. Germline V gene lookup returns CDR1 SGHRS and CDR2 YFSETQ. The DNA of the CDR3 is TGCGCCAGCAGCTTGGTGCTAGCTCATGACCCCTACAATGAGCAGTTCTTC. This gives the protein CASSLVLAHDPYNEQFF.

The chain has TRBV2 and TRBJ2-2, with D possibly TRBD2 on 5 matching bases. The CDR3 covers 12 residues. V lost 7 bases and J lost 8, with 11 bases in between. CDR1 SNHLY and CDR2 FYNNEI come from the germline V gene. In DNA form, the CDR3 reads TGTGCCAGCATATTCACGGGGGGGGAGCTGTTTTTT. Translation: CASIFTGGELFF.

CDR3 protein: CASSLAGTGLNTEAFF. CDR3 in DNA: TGTGCCAGCAGCTTAGCCGGGACAGGTTTGAACACTGAAGCTTTCTTT. The chain joins TRBV7-3 to TRBJ1-1, with 8 bases lining up with TRBD1. The CDR3 contains 16 residues. V gave up 2 bases and J gave up 0 bases; unmatched junction bases: 5. Germline V lookup: CDR1 SGHTA, CDR2 FQGTGA. Drawing the rest from reference TRBV7-3 and TRBJ1-1, the complete variable domain is GAGVSQTPSNKVTEKGKYVELRCDPISGHTALYWYRQSLGQGPEFLIYFQGTGAADDSGLPNDRFFAVRPEGSVSTLKIQRTERGDSAVYLCASSLAGTGLNTEAFFGQGTRLTVV.